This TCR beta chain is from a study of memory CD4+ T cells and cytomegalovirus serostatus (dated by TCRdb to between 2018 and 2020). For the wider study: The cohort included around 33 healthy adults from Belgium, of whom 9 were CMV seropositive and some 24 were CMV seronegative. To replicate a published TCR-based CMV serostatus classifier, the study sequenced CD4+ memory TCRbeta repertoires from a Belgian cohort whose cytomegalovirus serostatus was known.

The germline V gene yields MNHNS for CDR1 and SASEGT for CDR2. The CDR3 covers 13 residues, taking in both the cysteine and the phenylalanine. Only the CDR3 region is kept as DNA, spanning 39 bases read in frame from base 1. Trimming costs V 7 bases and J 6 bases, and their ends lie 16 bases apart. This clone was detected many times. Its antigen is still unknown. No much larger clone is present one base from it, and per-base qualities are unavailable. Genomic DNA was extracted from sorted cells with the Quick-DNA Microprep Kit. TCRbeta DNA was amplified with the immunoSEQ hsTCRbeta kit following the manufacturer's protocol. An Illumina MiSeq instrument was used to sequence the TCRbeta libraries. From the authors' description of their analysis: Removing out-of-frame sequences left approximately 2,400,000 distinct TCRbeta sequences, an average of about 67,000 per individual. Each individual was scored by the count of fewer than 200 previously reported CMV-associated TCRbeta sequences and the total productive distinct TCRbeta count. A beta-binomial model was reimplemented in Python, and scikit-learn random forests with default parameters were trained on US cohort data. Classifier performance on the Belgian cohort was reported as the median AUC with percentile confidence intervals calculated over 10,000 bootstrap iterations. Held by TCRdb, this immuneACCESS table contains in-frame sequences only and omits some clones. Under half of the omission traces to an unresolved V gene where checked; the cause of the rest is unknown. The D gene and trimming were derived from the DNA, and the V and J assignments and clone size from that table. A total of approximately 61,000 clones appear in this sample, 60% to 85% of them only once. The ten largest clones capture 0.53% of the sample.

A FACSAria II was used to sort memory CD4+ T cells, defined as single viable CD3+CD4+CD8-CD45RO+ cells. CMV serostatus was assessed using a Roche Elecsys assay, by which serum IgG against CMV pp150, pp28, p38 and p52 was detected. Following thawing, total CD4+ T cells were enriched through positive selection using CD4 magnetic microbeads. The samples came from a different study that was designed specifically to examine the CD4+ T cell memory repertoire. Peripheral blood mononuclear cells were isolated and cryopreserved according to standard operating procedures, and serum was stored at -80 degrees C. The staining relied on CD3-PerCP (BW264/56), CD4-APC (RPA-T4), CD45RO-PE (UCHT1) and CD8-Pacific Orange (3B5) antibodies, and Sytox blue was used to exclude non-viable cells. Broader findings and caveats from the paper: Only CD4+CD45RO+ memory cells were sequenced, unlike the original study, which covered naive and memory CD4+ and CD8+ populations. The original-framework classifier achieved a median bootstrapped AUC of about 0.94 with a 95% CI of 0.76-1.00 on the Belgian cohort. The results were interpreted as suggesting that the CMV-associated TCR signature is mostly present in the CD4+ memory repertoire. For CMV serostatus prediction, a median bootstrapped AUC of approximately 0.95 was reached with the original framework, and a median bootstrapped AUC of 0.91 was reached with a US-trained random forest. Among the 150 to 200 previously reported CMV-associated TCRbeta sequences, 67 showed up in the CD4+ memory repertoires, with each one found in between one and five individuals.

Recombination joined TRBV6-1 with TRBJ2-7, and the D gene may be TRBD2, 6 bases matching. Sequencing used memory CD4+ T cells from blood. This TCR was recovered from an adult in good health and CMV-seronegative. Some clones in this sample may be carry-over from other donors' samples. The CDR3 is CASIEGGAFEQYF. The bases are TGTGCCAGCATCGAGGGAGGCGCTTTCGAGCAGTACTTC.